This TCR beta chain was identified during a study of human versus mouse CDR3 diversity and MHC coevolution. The germline gives CDR1 MNHEY, CDR2 SVGAGI. V lost 5 bases and J 4 bases, leaving 11 bases between the germline ends. CDR3 size: 13 residues. Of note for this clone: What it binds is unknown.

Only in-frame clones appear in the TCRdb table, and some are missing; sequencing was by immunoSEQ multiplex PCR. The sample yields tens of thousands of clones, just under 95% seen once. Overall study findings and caveats: Humans had the largest estimated TCR beta repertoire, around 1.6 million clonotypes.

The rearrangement uses TRBV6-5 and TRBJ1-2; D is possibly TRBD1 (6 bases). Specimen: naive CD4+ T cells from blood. Subset specified: CD45RO-negative CD62L-positive naive CD4 T cells. This clonotype was sampled from a person in their sixties or seventies in good health. CDR3 amino acids: CASSPGDFYGYTF. DNA for the CDR3: TGTGCCAGCAGTCCAGGGGATTTCTATGGCTACACCTTC.